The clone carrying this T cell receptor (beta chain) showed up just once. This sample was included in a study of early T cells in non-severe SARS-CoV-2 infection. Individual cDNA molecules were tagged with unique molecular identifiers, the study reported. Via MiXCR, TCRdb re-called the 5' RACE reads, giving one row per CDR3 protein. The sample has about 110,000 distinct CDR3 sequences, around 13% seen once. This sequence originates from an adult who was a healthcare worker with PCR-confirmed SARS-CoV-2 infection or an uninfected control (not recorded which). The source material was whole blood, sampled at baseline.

CDR3 sequence: CSARWGGTIYF. The CDR3 nucleotides read TGCAGTGCCCGGTGGGGGGGCACCATATATTTT. The rearrangement links TRBV20-1 to TRBJ1-3, with D possibly TRBD1 on 5 matching bases. Deletions cut 6 bases from V and 9 bases from J, with 12 bases between. The germline CDR1 and CDR2 sequences are DFQATT and SNEGSKA (reference sequence). The CDR3 runs 11 residues.